Presented here are 11 T cell receptor beta chains from one specimen sequenced in a study of PD-1 blockade in classical Hodgkin lymphoma. The table came from immunoSEQ multiplex PCR; TCRdb's copy has only in-frame clones and leaves some out. The data hold roughly 94,000 clones, with more than 85% observed a single time. The time point was: cycle 4 day 1 (C4D1), after about 6 weeks of nivolumab. All patients relapsed after autologous stem cell transplantation, and brentuximab vedotin exposure varied. Sequencing was performed on peripheral blood mononuclear cells (PBMCs), taken before the fourth cycle of nivolumab. These receptors came from a human donor with classical Hodgkin lymphoma.

This chain uses TRBV30 with TRBJ2-1; D is tentatively TRBD1 or TRBD2 (5 bases each). The CDR3 is made up of 12 amino acids. V lost 2 bases and J 7 bases, leaving 9 bases between the germline ends. Germline V gene sequence: CDR1 GTSNPN, CDR2 SVGIG (reference sequence). CDR3 amino acids: CAWSPRGNEQFF. CDR3 bases: TGTGCCTGGAGTCCGAGGGGAAATGAGCAGTTCTTC.

V is TRBV10-3 and J is TRBJ1-4; 10 nucleotides align to TRBD1. This CDR3 is built from 15 residues. V lost 3 bases, J lost 5 bases, and 3 bases stayed unmatched. CDR1 is ENHRY, CDR2 SYGVKD, per germline. The CDR3 coding sequence is TGTGCCATCAGTGACCCGGGACAGGGGAATGAAAAACTGTTTTTT. This codes for CAISDPGQGNEKLFF.

This clone has only a few counts. The V call is TRBV9, the J call TRBJ2-1; D perhaps matches TRBD1 (5 bases). V gave up 6 bases and J gave up 5 bases, with 15 bases separating them. The CDR3 is 14 amino acids. CDR1 is SGDLS and CDR2 is YYNGEE in the germline V gene. The CDR3 region is CASTPSGADNEQFF. For the CDR3, the DNA is TGTGCCAGCACCCCCAGTGGGGCCGACAATGAGCAGTTCTTC.

The chain joins TRBV30 to TRBJ2-7, with a weak D call TRBD1 (9 bases). Germline lookup yields CDR1 GTSNPN and CDR2 SVGIG (reference sequence). The CDR3 covers 16 residues. V was cut by 5 bases and J by 6 bases, with 26 bases left in between. CDR3 loop: CAWVPGVAGQGVEQYF. The CDR3 DNA reads TGTGCCTGGGTCCCCGGTGTAGCGGGACAGGGAGTCGAGCAGTACTTC.

This clone was observed once. The V call is TRBV16, the J call TRBJ1-5; D gene uncertain. The V end was cut by 2 bases, the J end by 6 bases, with 14 bases between. Germline V lookup: CDR1 KGHSY, CDR2 FQNENV. The CDR3 is made up of 15 amino acids. CDR3 DNA sequence: TGTGCCAGCAGCCAAGACGGGATCCTCGGTCAGCCCCAGCATTTT. Translating gives CASSQDGILGQPQHF.

The chain uses TRBV11-2 and TRBJ2-6; D unclear. CDR3 size: 16 residues. CDR1 and CDR2 (germline): SGHAT, FQNNGV. V was clipped by 0 bases and J by 1 base, with 7 bases between them. The CDR3 bases are TGTGCCAGCAGCTTAGATTTGGGGTCTGGGGCCAACGTCCTGACTTTC. This sequence encodes CASSLDLGSGANVLTF. Full variable domain (remainder filled in from reference TRBV11-2 and TRBJ2-6): EAGVAQSPRYKIIEKRQSVAFWCNPISGHATLYWYQQILGQGPKLLIQFQNNGVVDDSQLPKDRFSAERLKGVDSTLKIQPAKLEDSAVYLCASSLDLGSGANVLTFGAGSRLTVL.

The chain is built from TRBV2 and TRBJ2-1; TRBD2 matches at 10 bases. The CDR3 sequence is 15 residues long. V was pared by 4 bases and J by 5 bases, with 5 bases of the junction left unmatched. Germline CDR1 and CDR2: SNHLY and FYNNEI. The CDR3 bases are TGTGCCAGCAGTGTTGAAGGACTAGCGGACAATGAGCAGTTCTTC. It is translated as CASSVEGLADNEQFF. Full variable domain (missing parts from reference TRBV2 and TRBJ2-1): EPEVTQTPSHQVTQMGQEVILRCVPISNHLYFYWYRQILGQKVEFLVSFYNNEISEKSEIFDDQFSVERPDGSNFTLKIRSTKLEDSAMYFCASSVEGLADNEQFFGPGTRLTVL.

The J gene is TRBJ1-5, the V gene TRBV7-9; 8 bases are shared with TRBD1. CDR3 length equals 18 residues. CDR1 and CDR2 (germline): SEHNR, FQNEAQ (reference sequence). The V gene end was trimmed by 0 bases and the J gene end by 6 bases; junction bases not matched to a gene: 13. The CDR3 region is CASSLAPADRAWGQPQHF. The DNA for the CDR3 is TGTGCCAGCAGCTTAGCTCCCGCGGACAGGGCCTGGGGTCAGCCCCAGCATTTT.

There are many counts of this clone. The J gene is TRBJ2-2, the V gene TRBV19; D is perhaps TRBD1 or TRBD2 (5 bases each). Trimming shortened V by 8 bases and J by 4 bases, and 14 bases separated the two germline ends. There are 14 residues in the CDR3. Germline-derived CDR1 and CDR2 are LNHDA and SQIVND (reference sequence). The CDR3 coding sequence is TGTGCCAGTGGGGGAGTGTTGAGCACCGGGGAGCTGTTTTTT. This codes for CASGGVLSTGELFF.

This chain uses TRBV18 with TRBJ1-2, with TRBD1 as a possible D gene (6 bases). The CDR3 spans 15 residues. Deletions cut 0 bases from V and 6 bases from J, with 14 bases between. Germline assignment: CDR1 KGHSH and CDR2 LQKENI. The CDR3 spells CASSPPRSGEHGYTF. CDR3 bases: TGTGCCAGCTCACCACCGAGGTCAGGGGAACATGGCTACACCTTC. Together with reference TRBV18 and TRBJ1-2, the CDR3 gives the full variable domain: NAGVMQNPRHLVRRRGQEARLRCSPMKGHSHVYWYRQLPEEGLKFMVYLQKENIIDESGMPKERFSAEFPKEGPSILRIQQVVRGDSAAYFCASSPPRSGEHGYTFGSGTRLTVV.

The rearrangement joins TRBV14 to TRBJ2-3, with unresolved D. V gave up 4 bases and J gave up 2 bases, with 10 bases separating them. Germline V gene data show CDR1 as SGHDN and CDR2 as FVKESK. The CDR3 contains 14 residues. The CDR3 DNA sequence: TGTGCCAGCAGCCCGTATCGGACCACAGATACGCAGTATTTT. It yields the protein CASSPYRTTDTQYF.